The present T cell receptor (beta chain) was sequenced within a study of OX40 agonist ivuxolimab in advanced cancers. Study-level results: At 0.1 to 3.0 mg/kg and by week 6, CD4+ and CD8+ T cells in the blood had expanded clonally.

Profiling relied on immunoSEQ multiplex PCR, and the TCRdb table lists in-frame clones only, not all of them. Found here are approximately 80,000 clones, 85% of them singletons; the top ten hold about 0.57%. With respect to this clone: Its antigen is not identified.

There are 15 residues in the CDR3. Trimming pared 4 bases from V and 4 bases from J, leaving 13 bases between. The germline gives CDR1 MNHNS, CDR2 SASEGT. This chain connects TRBV6-1 to TRBJ2-2; D remains ambiguous. The receptor comes from an adult with an advanced solid tumor such as melanoma, head and neck, liver or kidney cancer. The sample consisted of CD4+ or CD8+ T cells sorted from blood, taken in a trial of the OX40 agonist ivuxolimab. The CDR3 sequence is CASSVGLVLTGELFF. The CDR3 DNA sequence: TGTGCCAGCAGTGTTGGCTTAGTTCTCACCGGGGAGCTGTTTTTT.